These 18 T cell receptor beta chains share one sample of origin, sequenced in a study of OX40 agonist ivuxolimab in advanced cancers. Sequenced by immunoSEQ multiplex PCR; TCRdb stores in-frame clones only, minus some. The repertoire holds under 45,000 clones, with 78% as singletons. The sample in question was CD4+ or CD8+ T cells sorted from blood, obtained in a trial of the OX40 agonist ivuxolimab. These receptors all come from an adult with an advanced solid tumor such as melanoma, head and neck, liver or kidney cancer.

The V call is TRBV30, the J call TRBJ2-7, with no clear D. This CDR3 contains 14 residues. Germline-derived CDR1 and CDR2 are GTSNPN and SVGIG (reference sequence). Trimming took 5 bases from V and 6 from J, leaving 20 bases between them. The CDR3 region has the DNA TGTGCCTGGTCAACGGAGATATACGTTTCCGAGCAGTACTTC. Protein product: CAWSTEIYVSEQYF.

V usage is TRBV25-1 and J usage is TRBJ1-2; 9 bases are shared with TRBD1. Trimming at V came to 6 bases and at J to 6 bases, leaving 5 bases not matched to a gene. The CDR3 runs 13 residues. CDR1 and CDR2 (germline): MGHDK, SYGVNS. The CDR3 loop is CASSEGQGNGYTF. In DNA, the CDR3 is TGTGCCAGCAGCGAGGGACAGGGAAATGGCTACACCTTC.

This rearrangement joins TRBV6-6 to TRBJ1-1; TRBD1 agrees at 7 bases. J was trimmed by 6 bases and V by 6 bases; bases with no gene match: 7. Germline V lookup: CDR1 MNHNY, CDR2 SVGAGI (reference sequence). CDR3 length equals 13 residues. The CDR3 DNA reads TGTGCCAGCAGCAAACTCGGACAGGCTGAAGCTTTCTTT. This translates into CASSKLGQAEAFF.

The chain carries TRBV5-1 and TRBJ1-4; no clear D. Deletions cut 0 bases from V and 5 bases from J, with 8 bases between. Germline lookup yields CDR1 SGHRS and CDR2 YFSETQ. The length of the CDR3 is 14 residues. In DNA form, the CDR3 reads TGCGCCAGCAGCTTGGGAGTGGGCAATGAAAAACTGTTTTTT. It encodes CASSLGVGNEKLFF.

A few counts support this clone. J is TRBJ2-5 and V is TRBV2, with D possibly matching TRBD2 (6 bases). The CDR3 length is 14 residues. V lost 0 bases to trimming and J lost 5 bases, with 10 bases between them. Germline CDR1 SNHLY, CDR2 FYNNEI. The CDR3 here is CASSEAWAGETQYF. CDR3 DNA: TGTGCCAGCAGTGAAGCGTGGGCGGGGGAGACCCAGTACTTC.

The rearrangement uses TRBV18 and TRBJ2-1, with D tentatively TRBD2 (6 bases). CDR1 and CDR2 (germline): KGHSH, LQKENI. Trimming removed 0 bases from V and 5 bases from J, with 11 bases in between. This CDR3 is 15 amino acids long. As DNA, the CDR3 is TGTGCCAGCTCACCACCCCCCGGGAGTCACAATGAGCAGTTCTTC. Protein: CASSPPPGSHNEQFF.

The chain carries TRBV5-1 and TRBJ2-3; 7 nucleotides line up with TRBD2. This CDR3 is built from 16 residues. With 0 bases clipped from V and 3 bases from J, the junction kept 7 bases outside the gene matches. The germline V gene encodes CDR1 SGHRS and CDR2 YFSETQ. CDR3 sequence reads: CASSLEQLARTDTQYF. CDR3 bases: TGCGCCAGCAGCTTGGAACAACTAGCGAGAACAGATACGCAGTATTTT. The full variable domain, rest sourced from reference TRBV5-1 and TRBJ2-3, is KAGVTQTPRYLIKTRGQQVTLSCSPISGHRSVSWYQQTPGQGLQFLFEYFSETQRNKGNFPGRFSGRQFSNSRSEMNVSTLELGDSALYLCASSLEQLARTDTQYFGPGTRLTVL.

The chain employs TRBV5-4 and TRBJ2-2, with 7 bases matching TRBD1. The CDR3 contains 17 residues. V was pared by 6 bases and J by 6 bases, with 17 bases of the junction left unmatched. Germline values: CDR1 SGHNT, CDR2 YYREEE (reference sequence). The CDR3, as DNA: TGTGCCAGCACCTCCACCCAACACAGGGGTGGCGCCGGGGAGCTGTTTTTT. It translates to CASTSTQHRGGAGELFF.

Only a few counts were recorded for this clone. V and J are TRBV6-5 and TRBJ2-7; 13 bases align to TRBD2. This CDR3 contains 15 residues. Looked up from germline, CDR1 is MNHEY and CDR2 is SVGAGI. The ends lost 7 bases at V and 2 bases at J; junction bases unmatched: 5. The DNA of the CDR3 is TGTGCCAGCACCCCGACTAGCGGGGGGACCTACGAGCAGTACTTC. Amino acid sequence: CASTPTSGGTYEQYF.

The chain has TRBV6-6 and TRBJ1-4; D remains unclear. CDR3 length: 14 amino acids. V was shortened by 2 bases and J by 8 bases, with 12 bases between the two germline ends. Germline V gene data show CDR1 as MNHNY and CDR2 as SVGAGI (reference sequence). The CDR3 here is CASSYDPRKEKLFF. In DNA, the CDR3 is TGTGCCAGCAGTTACGATCCAAGGAAAGAAAAACTGTTTTTT.

The V and J genes are TRBV6-5 and TRBJ1-3; D is unclear. Germline lookup yields CDR1 MNHEY and CDR2 SVGAGI. V was cut by 9 bases and J by 1 base, with 7 bases left in between. There are 12 residues in the CDR3. The CDR3 region is CASWTSGNTIYF. CDR3 nucleotide sequence: TGTGCCAGTTGGACTTCTGGAAACACCATATATTTT.

V usage is TRBV6-4 and J usage is TRBJ1-4, with 7 positions matching TRBD1. This CDR3 is 14 amino acids long. Germline CDR1 and CDR2: MRHNA and SNTAGT. The V and J ends lost 7 bases and 5 bases, in that order; junction bases with no gene match: 7. This chain's CDR3 is CASNSGTVNEKLFF. In nucleotides, the CDR3 is TGTGCCAGCAATTCCGGGACAGTAAATGAAAAACTGTTTTTT.

The chain combines TRBV27 with TRBJ2-4; no clear D gene. Trimming removed 7 bases from V and 1 base from J, with 20 bases in between. This CDR3 has 17 residues. Per the germline V gene, CDR1 is MNHEY and CDR2 is SMNVEV (reference sequence). The DNA for the CDR3 is TGTGCCAGCACGGGTTGGAACCGCCGTACCGCCAAAAACATTCAGTACTTC. Amino acids: CASTGWNRRTAKNIQYF.

V usage is TRBV5-7 and J usage is TRBJ2-4; TRBD2 matches at 7 bases. TRBV5-7 is classed as an ORF, of uncertain function. The V segment lost 4 bases and the J segment 8 bases; nucleotides outside the gene matches: 9. The CDR3 runs to 14 residues. The CDR3 protein is CASSLGGTRDIQYF. The CDR3 DNA sequence: TGTGCCAGCAGCCTGGGGGGGACGCGGGACATTCAGTACTTC.

This clone was counted a few times. The gene calls are TRBV15 and TRBJ2-1; perhaps TRBD1 as D (6 bases). V lost 3 bases to trimming and J lost 5 bases, with 17 bases between them. Germline V gene data show CDR1 as LNHNV and CDR2 as YYDKDF (reference sequence). The CDR3 has 16 amino acids. In DNA, the CDR3 is TGTGCCACCAGCAGCCAAGCTAGGGGGAGAAACAATGAGCAGTTCTTC. This codes for CATSSQARGRNNEQFF.

The chain joins TRBV19 to TRBJ2-6, with D perhaps TRBD1 or TRBD2 (6 bases each). The germline CDR1 and CDR2 sequences are LNHDA and SQIVND (reference sequence). The V end lost 5 bases, the J end lost 2 bases, and 13 bases lay between the germline ends. The CDR3 totals 16 residues. CDR3 nucleotide sequence: TGTGCCAGTAGTCTAACCGGGGGCCCTGGGGCCAACGTCCTGACTTTC. Translation: CASSLTGGPGANVLTF.

This clone was seen a few times. V and J are TRBV2 and TRBJ1-6; D is ambiguous. Germline assignment: CDR1 SNHLY and CDR2 FYNNEI. The CDR3 is 15 amino acids. V was shortened by 4 bases and J by 6 bases, with 13 bases between the two germline ends. CDR3 sequence reads: CASSGSKGANSPLHF. The CDR3 DNA is TGTGCCAGCAGTGGGTCCAAGGGAGCTAATTCACCCCTCCACTTT.

Only a few counts were recorded for this clone. The CDR3 loop is CASSPRGAAYGYTF. Here the CDR3 DNA reads TGTGCCAGCAGCCCCAGGGGCGCAGCCTATGGCTACACCTTC. This chain uses TRBV28 with TRBJ1-2; TRBD1 might be the D (6 bases). Trimming removed 6 bases at V and 4 bases at J, with 15 bases between. There are 14 residues in the CDR3. Looked up from germline, CDR1 is MDHEN and CDR2 is SYDVKM.